This T cell receptor beta chain was identified in a study of cytomegalovirus exposure and HLA in healthy donors. Sequenced by immunoSEQ multiplex PCR; TCRdb stores in-frame clones only, minus some. This sample has about 130,000 clones, with 88% found just once. The CDR3 has 13 amino acids. V gave up 6 bases and J gave up 1 base, with 9 bases separating them. The germline V gene encodes CDR1 MNHEY and CDR2 SVGAGI. The source material was PBMCs. V gene TRBV6-5 combines with J gene TRBJ1-1; TRBD1 is a possible D gene (6 bases). The sequence was collected from a man aged 25 to 45 in good health and CMV-seronegative. CDR3 residues: CASSLQGNTEAFF. The CDR3 nucleotides read TGTGCCAGCAGCCTACAGGGGAACACTGAAGCTTTCTTT.